Sequencing of this TCR beta chain was carried out in a study of cytomegalovirus exposure and HLA in healthy donors. Sequencing used immunoSEQ multiplex PCR; TCRdb keeps in-frame clones, though not all of them. The sample carries fewer than 150,000 clones, about 90% recorded once. This CDR3 has 19 amino acids. The germline V and J ends were trimmed by 2 bases and 0 bases, with 17 bases remaining between them. Per the germline V gene, CDR1 is LNHDA and CDR2 is SQIVND (reference sequence). Input material: PBMCs. This TCR was sampled from a man younger than 45 in good health and CMV-seronegative. This chain connects TRBV19 to TRBJ2-6, with a weak D call TRBD1 (6 bases). This CDR3 is CASSILRQVQRSGANVLTF. In DNA form, the CDR3 reads TGTGCCAGTAGTATACTTCGACAGGTTCAACGCTCTGGGGCCAACGTCCTGACTTTC.